This T cell receptor (beta chain) was profiled in a study of OX40 agonist ivuxolimab in advanced cancers. Trimming pared 6 bases from V and 1 base from J, leaving 7 bases between. The CDR3 totals 13 residues. Germline V gives CDR1 SGHTA, CDR2 FQGTGA. The protocol was immunoSEQ multiplex PCR, while the TCRdb copy is restricted to in-frame clones and leaves out a portion. Of approximately 66,000 clones in the sample, around 83% are singletons; the top ten hold 3.4%. General study results and limits: The study observed clonal expansion of CD4+ and CD8+ blood T cells by week 6 at 0.1 to 3.0 mg/kg. Among expanded peripheral T cells, antigen specificity went undetermined.

Worth noting for this clone: Its cognate antigen is unknown.

The sample consisted of CD4+ or CD8+ T cells sorted from blood, taken in a trial of the OX40 agonist ivuxolimab. The genes are TRBV7-3 and TRBJ2-1; D uncertain. This TCR was recovered from an adult with an advanced solid tumor such as melanoma, head and neck, liver or kidney cancer. This CDR3 reads CASRSTSYNEQFF. The CDR3 bases are TGTGCCAGCAGATCGACTTCCTACAATGAGCAGTTCTTC. The full variable domain, in which reference TRBV7-3 and TRBJ2-1 provide the parts outside the CDR3, is GAGVSQTPSNKVTEKGKYVELRCDPISGHTALYWYRQSLGQGPEFLIYFQGTGAADDSGLPNDRFFAVRPEGSVSTLKIQRTERGDSAVYLCASRSTSYNEQFFGPGTRLTVL.